Presented here are 28 T cell receptor beta chains from one specimen sequenced in a study of T cells expressing NK-cell markers. TCRdb reprocessed the 5' RACE reads; each CDR3 protein has one entry and no DNA is given. The sample shows about 460,000 distinct CDR3 sequences, and about 1.5% sits with its ten largest clones. Source material: blood T cells: a sorted CD56 or NKG2C T cell subset, CD4+ or CD8+ T cells, or bulk PBMC T cells (not recorded which). The source of these receptors is a woman between 45 and 60 years old in good health.

The chain uses TRBV5-1 and TRBJ2-3; TCRdb proposes TRBD2, but this gene call is untestable without DNA. The CDR3 has 15 residues. The germline gives CDR1 SGHRS, CDR2 YFSETQ. CDR3 sequence: CASSPAGAVFDTQYF.

J is TRBJ2-3 and V is TRBV5-1; the D call from TCRdb, TRBD2, cannot be confirmed without DNA. The CDR3 has 16 residues. Germline V gene sequence: CDR1 SGHRS, CDR2 YFSETQ. This CDR3 reads CASSPGLALRADTQYF.

This rearrangement joins TRBV7-2 to TRBJ2-3; with no DNA, the TCRdb D assignment of TRBD2 cannot be verified. The CDR3 runs 17 residues. Germline V CDR1 and CDR2: SGHTA, FQGNSA. CDR3 loop: CASSLEGLAGGPDTQYF.

The J gene is TRBJ1-2, the V gene TRBV29-1; TCRdb's D call of TRBD1 is untestable without DNA. This CDR3 has 12 amino acids. The germline gives CDR1 SQVTM, CDR2 ANQGSEA. This CDR3 is CSVATGLYGYTF.

The gene calls are TRBV5-1 and TRBJ2-3; TCRdb indicates TRBD1, and absent DNA this call remains unverified. The germline CDR1 and CDR2 sequences are SGHRS and YFSETQ. This CDR3 comprises 15 residues. Here the CDR3 reads CASSSPGRSTDTQYF.

The chain couples TRBV11-2 to TRBJ1-1; TCRdb returns TRBD1, unconfirmable since there is no DNA. Germline CDR1 reads SGHAT; CDR2 reads FQNNGV. The CDR3 has 14 residues. CDR3 amino acids: CASSAVQGADEAFF.

The rearrangement joins TRBV20-1 to TRBJ2-3; TCRdb's D call, TRBD2, is unchecked because there is no DNA. CDR3 length: 14 amino acids. Per germline, CDR1 DFQATT and CDR2 SNEGSKA (reference sequence). Here the CDR3 reads CSARGGSQSDTQYF.

V and J are TRBV6-2 or TRBV6-3 and TRBJ1-2; TCRdb reports TRBD1, a call that lacks DNA to check it against. CDR3 size: 16 residues. The V gene's germline CDR1 is MNHEY and CDR2 SVGEGT. This chain's CDR3 is CASSSGTRLTLSGYTF.

CDR3 in amino acids: CASSSPIPQETQYF. The chain recombines TRBV11-3 with TRBJ2-5. This CDR3 comprises 14 residues. Per germline, CDR1 SGHNT and CDR2 YENEEA.

This chain connects TRBV12-5 to TRBJ2-7; there is no DNA to check the TCRdb D call of TRBD1. Germline V gene lookup returns CDR1 LGHNT and CDR2 FRNRAP. The CDR3 consists of 13 residues. This CDR3 is CASAKGQLYEQYF.

The chain joins TRBV12-3 or TRBV12-4 to TRBJ2-1. The CDR3 extends over 14 amino acids. The CDR3 is CASSSSGIYNEQFF.

The CDR3 loop is CSARGGTGTSNTGELFF. The V gene is TRBV20-1, the J gene TRBJ2-2; absent DNA, TCRdb's TRBD2 call cannot be checked. This CDR3 is 17 amino acids long. The germline CDR1 and CDR2 sequences are DFQATT and SNEGSKA (reference sequence).

The chain combines TRBV15 with TRBJ2-5; the D call of TRBD1 rests on TCRdb alone, since no DNA is present to check it. The CDR3 consists of 17 residues. In germline, CDR1 is LNHNV, CDR2 YYDKDF (reference sequence). CDR3 sequence: CATSRIAGTGGAETQYF.

The rearrangement joins TRBV7-8 to TRBJ1-4; as DNA is missing, the TRBD1 call by TCRdb cannot be tested. CDR3 size: 16 residues. The V gene's germline CDR1 is SGHVS and CDR2 FQNEAQ. The CDR3 protein is CASSPPGRSRNEKLFF.

This chain joins TRBV19 and TRBJ1-1. The CDR3 has 17 residues. In germline, CDR1 is LNHDA, CDR2 SQIVND (reference sequence). CDR3 region: CASSMWRSGSKNTEAFF.

The chain couples TRBV5-1 to TRBJ2-1; TCRdb indicates TRBD2, and absent DNA this call remains unverified. The germline V gene has CDR1 SGHRS and CDR2 YFSETQ. The CDR3 sequence is 15 residues long. This CDR3 reads CASSRSGNENNEQFF.

This chain connects TRBV25-1 to TRBJ2-1; the D call of TRBD1 rests on TCRdb alone, since no DNA is present to check it. This CDR3 region has 13 residues. Germline lookup yields CDR1 MGHDK and CDR2 SYGVNS. The CDR3 here is CASSPRAPNEQFF.

CDR3 sequence: CSVEPLAGGSEQFF. This rearrangement joins TRBV29-1 to TRBJ2-1; absent DNA, TCRdb's TRBD2 call cannot be checked. There are 14 residues in the CDR3. CDR1 SQVTM and CDR2 ANQGSEA come from the germline V gene.

The rearrangement uses TRBV12-3 or TRBV12-4 and TRBJ2-3; TCRdb names TRBD2, which stays unverified in the absence of DNA. The CDR3 totals 16 residues. This chain's CDR3 is CASSLGGRQGTDTQYF.

The chain couples TRBV19 to TRBJ2-1; TCRdb indicates TRBD2, and absent DNA this call remains unverified. The CDR3 runs 18 residues. The germline CDR1 and CDR2 sequences are LNHDA and SQIVND (reference sequence). CDR3 protein: CASSISRLAGGPLIEQFF.

V gene TRBV11-2 combines with J gene TRBJ2-7; the D gene TCRdb calls, TRBD1, cannot be checked with no DNA. CDR3 length equals 11 residues. Germline V gene data show CDR1 as SGHAT and CDR2 as FQNNGV. The CDR3 here is CASSPGAGQYF.

The chain links TRBV4-1 to TRBJ1-2. CDR1 MGHRA and CDR2 YSYEKL come from the germline V gene. The CDR3 spans 13 residues. CDR3 sequence reads: CASSQGRMDGYTF.

The chain uses TRBV5-1 and TRBJ2-7; TCRdb returns TRBD1, unconfirmable since there is no DNA. Germline CDR1 reads SGHRS; CDR2 reads YFSETQ. The CDR3 consists of 15 residues. The CDR3 spells CASRPLQGALGEQYF.

The V gene is TRBV5-6, the J gene TRBJ1-2. The CDR3 sequence is 13 residues long. CDR1 is SGHDT, CDR2 YYEEEE, per germline. CDR3: CASSLGSLYGYTF. Complete variable domain (other parts from reference TRBV5-6 and TRBJ1-2): DAGVTQSPTHLIKTRGQQVTLRCSPKSGHDTVSWYQQALGQGPQFIFQYYEEEERQRGNFPDRFSGHQFPNYSSELNVNALLLGDSALYLCASSLGSLYGYTFGSGTRLTVV.

The rearrangement joins TRBV7-2 to TRBJ2-1; the D call of TRBD2 rests on TCRdb alone, since no DNA is present to check it. The germline CDR1 and CDR2 sequences are SGHTA and FQGNSA. This CDR3 is built from 15 residues. The CDR3 region is CASSLTTSGRIEQFF. The full variable domain, with the rest looked up from reference TRBV7-2 and TRBJ2-1, is GAGVSQSPSNKVTEKGKDVELRCDPISGHTALYWYRQSLGQGLEFLIYFQGNSAPDKSGLPSDRFSAERTGGSVSTLTIQRTQQEDSAVYLCASSLTTSGRIEQFFGPGTRLTVL.

This chain uses TRBV9 with TRBJ2-4; there is no DNA to check the TCRdb D call of TRBD1. Germline values: CDR1 SGDLS, CDR2 YYNGEE. The CDR3 loop spans 16 amino acids. CDR3 sequence: CASSVNPWTGENIQYF.

This chain uses TRBV11-3 with TRBJ2-1. This CDR3 spans 14 amino acids. Germline V CDR1 and CDR2: SGHNT, YENEEA. The CDR3 is CASSLGQNNNEQFF.

V gene TRBV5-1 combines with J gene TRBJ2-1; the TRBD2 assignment by TCRdb is unverifiable without DNA. The CDR3 covers 18 residues. Germline CDR1 SGHRS, CDR2 YFSETQ. CDR3 sequence: CASSPGGLAVRSYNEQFF.